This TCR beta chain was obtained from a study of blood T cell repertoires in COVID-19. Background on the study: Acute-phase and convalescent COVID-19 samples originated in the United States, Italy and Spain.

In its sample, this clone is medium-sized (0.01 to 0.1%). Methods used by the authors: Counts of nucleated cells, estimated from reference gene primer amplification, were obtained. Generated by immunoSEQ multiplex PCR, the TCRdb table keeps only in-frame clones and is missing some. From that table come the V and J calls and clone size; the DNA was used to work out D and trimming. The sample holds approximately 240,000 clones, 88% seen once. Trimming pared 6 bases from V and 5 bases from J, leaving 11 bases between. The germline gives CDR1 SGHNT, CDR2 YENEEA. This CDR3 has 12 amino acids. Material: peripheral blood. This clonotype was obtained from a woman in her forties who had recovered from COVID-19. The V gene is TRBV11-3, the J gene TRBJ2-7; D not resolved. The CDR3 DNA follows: TGTGCCAGCAGTCCATCGAGAAACGAGCAGTACTTC. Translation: CASSPSRNEQYF.